Sequencing of this T cell receptor beta chain was carried out in a study of early T cells in non-severe SARS-CoV-2 infection. Each single cDNA molecule received a unique molecular identifier. TCRdb ran MiXCR on the 5' RACE reads and lists one entry per CDR3 protein. The sample shows around 25,000 distinct CDR3 sequences, 2.9% of them seen only once. This clonotype was recorded many times. The sequenced material came from whole blood. The clonotype originates from an adult who was a healthcare worker with PCR-confirmed SARS-CoV-2 infection or an uninfected control (not recorded which).

The CDR3 loop reads CASSMGEGNTEAFF. Written as DNA, the CDR3 is TGTGCCAGCAGTATGGGGGAGGGGAACACTGAAGCTTTCTTT. The chain combines TRBV25-1 with TRBJ1-1, with D tentatively TRBD1 (5 bases). V lost 5 bases, J lost 1 base, and 11 bases lay in between. Per germline, CDR1 MGHDK and CDR2 SYGVNS. The CDR3 has 14 residues.